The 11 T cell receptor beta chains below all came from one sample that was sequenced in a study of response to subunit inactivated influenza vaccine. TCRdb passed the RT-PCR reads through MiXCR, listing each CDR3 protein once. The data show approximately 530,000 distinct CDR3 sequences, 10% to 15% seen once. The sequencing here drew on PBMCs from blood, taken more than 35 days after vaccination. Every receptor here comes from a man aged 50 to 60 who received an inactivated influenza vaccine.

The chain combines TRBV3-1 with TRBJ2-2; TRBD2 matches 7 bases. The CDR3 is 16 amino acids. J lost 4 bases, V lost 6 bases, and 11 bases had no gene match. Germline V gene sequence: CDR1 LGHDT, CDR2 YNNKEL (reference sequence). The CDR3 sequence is CASRDSGGRATGELFF. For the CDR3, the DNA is TGTGCCAGCAGGGATTCGGGGGGTCGGGCCACCGGGGAGCTGTTTTTT.

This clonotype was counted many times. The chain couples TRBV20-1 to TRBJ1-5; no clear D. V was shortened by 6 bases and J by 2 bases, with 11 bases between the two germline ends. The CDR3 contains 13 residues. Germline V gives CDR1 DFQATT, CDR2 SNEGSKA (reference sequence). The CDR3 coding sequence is TGCAGTGCCCCTTCGTGGGGCAATCAGCCCCAGCATTTT. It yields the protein CSAPSWGNQPQHF.

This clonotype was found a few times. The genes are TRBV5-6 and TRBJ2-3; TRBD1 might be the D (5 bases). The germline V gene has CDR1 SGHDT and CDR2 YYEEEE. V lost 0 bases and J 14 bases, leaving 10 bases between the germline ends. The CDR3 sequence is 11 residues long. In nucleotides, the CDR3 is TGTGCCAGCAGCTTGGAGGGGCTCCGGTATTTT. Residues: CASSLEGLRYF.

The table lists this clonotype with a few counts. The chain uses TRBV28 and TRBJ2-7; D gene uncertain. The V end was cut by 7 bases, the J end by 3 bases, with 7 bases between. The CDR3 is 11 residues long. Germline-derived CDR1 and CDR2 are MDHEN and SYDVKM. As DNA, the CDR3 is TGTGCCAGCACCACCGGCTACGAGCAGTACTTC. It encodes CASTTGYEQYF.

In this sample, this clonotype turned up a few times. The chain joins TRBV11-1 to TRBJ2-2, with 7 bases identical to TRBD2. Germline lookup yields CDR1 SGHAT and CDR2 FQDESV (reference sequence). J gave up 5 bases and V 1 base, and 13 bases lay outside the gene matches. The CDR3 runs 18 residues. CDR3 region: CASSLGSLAGVGTGELFF. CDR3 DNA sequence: TGTGCCAGCAGCTTAGGTTCACTTGCGGGAGTCGGGACCGGGGAGCTGTTTTTT.

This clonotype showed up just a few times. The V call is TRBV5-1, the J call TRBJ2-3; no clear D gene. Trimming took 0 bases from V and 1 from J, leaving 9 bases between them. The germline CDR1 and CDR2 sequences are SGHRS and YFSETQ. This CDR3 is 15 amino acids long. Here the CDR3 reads CASSLAFLGTDTQYF. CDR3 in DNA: TGCGCCAGCAGCTTGGCCTTTCTTGGCACAGATACGCAGTATTTT. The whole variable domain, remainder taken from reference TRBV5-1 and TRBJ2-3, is KAGVTQTPRYLIKTRGQQVTLSCSPISGHRSVSWYQQTPGQGLQFLFEYFSETQRNKGNFPGRFSGRQFSNSRSEMNVSTLELGDSALYLCASSLAFLGTDTQYFGPGTRLTVL.

The chain's CDR3 is CASSPPGTSGGGDTQYF. The CDR3 bases are TGTGCCAGCAGCCCGCCCGGGACTAGCGGGGGGGGGGATACGCAGTATTTT. The chain has TRBV12-3 or TRBV12-4 and TRBJ2-3, with 16 bases aligning to TRBD2. V shed 6 bases and J 6 bases; nucleotides not matched to a gene: 9. This CDR3 contains 17 residues.

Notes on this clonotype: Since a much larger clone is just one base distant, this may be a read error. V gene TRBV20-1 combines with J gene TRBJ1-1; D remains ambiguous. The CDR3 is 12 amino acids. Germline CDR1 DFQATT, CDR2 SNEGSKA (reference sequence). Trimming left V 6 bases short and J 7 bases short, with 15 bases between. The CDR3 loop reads CSATVAGIEAFF. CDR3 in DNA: TGCAGTGCCACGGTCGCGGGCATTGAAGCTTTCTTT.

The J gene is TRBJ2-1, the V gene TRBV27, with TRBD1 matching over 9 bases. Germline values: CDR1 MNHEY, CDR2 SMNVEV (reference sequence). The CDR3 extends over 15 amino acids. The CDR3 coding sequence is TGTGCTGCGGGGGTCCAGGGACAGGGTTATAGTGAGCAGTTCTTC. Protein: CAAGVQGQGYSEQFF.

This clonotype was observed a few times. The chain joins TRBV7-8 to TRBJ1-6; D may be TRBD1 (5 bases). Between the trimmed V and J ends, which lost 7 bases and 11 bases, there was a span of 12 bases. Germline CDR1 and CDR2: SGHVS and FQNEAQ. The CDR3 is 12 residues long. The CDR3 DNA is TGTGCCAGCACCTCCCGGGGGGCACCCCTCCACTTT. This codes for CASTSRGAPLHF.

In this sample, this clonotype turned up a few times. The DNA for the CDR3 is TGTGCCTGGAGTGCCGGACAGGGGAACACCGGGGAGCTGTTTTTT. Residues: CAWSAGQGNTGELFF. J is TRBJ2-2 and V is TRBV30, with 8 bases identical to TRBD1. The CDR3 spans 15 residues. With 1 base clipped from V and 1 base from J, the junction kept 2 bases outside the gene matches. Germline CDR1 is GTSNPN and CDR2 is SVGIG (reference sequence).